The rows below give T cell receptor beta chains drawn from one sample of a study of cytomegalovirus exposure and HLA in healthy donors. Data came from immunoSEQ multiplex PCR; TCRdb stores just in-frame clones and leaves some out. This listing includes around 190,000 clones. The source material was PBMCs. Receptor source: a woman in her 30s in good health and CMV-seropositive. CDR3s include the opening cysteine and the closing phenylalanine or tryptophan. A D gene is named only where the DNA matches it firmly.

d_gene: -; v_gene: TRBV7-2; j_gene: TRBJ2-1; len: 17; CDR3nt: TGTGCCAGCAGCTATAGAGGAGGCAGGGGCTCCTACAATGAGCAGTTCTTC; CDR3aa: CASSYRGGRGSYNEQFF
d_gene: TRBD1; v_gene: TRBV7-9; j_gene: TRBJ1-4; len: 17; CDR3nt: TGTGCCAGCTGGGGAACAGGGGATGATACAACTAATGAAAAACTGTTTTTT; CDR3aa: CASWGTGDDTTNEKLFF
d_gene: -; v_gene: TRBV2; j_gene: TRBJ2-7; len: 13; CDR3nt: TGTGCCAGCAGGCCGGGAGAGTCCTACGAGCAGTACTTC; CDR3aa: CASRPGESYEQYF
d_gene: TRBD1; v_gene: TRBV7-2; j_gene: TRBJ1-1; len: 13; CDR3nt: TGTGCCAGCAGCCGACAGGGCGGAACTGAAGCTTTCTTT; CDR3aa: CASSRQGGTEAFF
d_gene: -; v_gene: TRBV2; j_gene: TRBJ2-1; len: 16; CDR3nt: TGTGCCAGCAGTGCCCGAGCGGCCAGCTCCTACAATGAGCAGTTCTTC; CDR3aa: CASSARAASSYNEQFF
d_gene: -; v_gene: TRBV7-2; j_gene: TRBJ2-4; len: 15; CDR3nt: TGTGCCAGCAGCTTAACTTTTTCAGGGTTCGACATTCAGTACTTC; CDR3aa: CASSLTFSGFDIQYF
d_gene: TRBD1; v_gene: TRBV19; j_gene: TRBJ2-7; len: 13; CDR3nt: TGTGCCAGTCGGGACAGTTCAGCCTACGAGCAGTACTTC; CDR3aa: CASRDSSAYEQYF
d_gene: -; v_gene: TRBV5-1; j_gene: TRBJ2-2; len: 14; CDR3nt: TGCGCCAGCAGCCCCTTAGGGGCGGAGGGGGAGCTGTTTTTT; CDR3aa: CASSPLGAEGELFF
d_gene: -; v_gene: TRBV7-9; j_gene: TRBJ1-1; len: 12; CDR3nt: TGTGCCAGCAGCTTACAGGGGCTTGAAGCTTTCTTT; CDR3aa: CASSLQGLEAFF
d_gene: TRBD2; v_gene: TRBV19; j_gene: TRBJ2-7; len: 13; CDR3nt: TGTGCCAGTTCTAGCGGGAGTTGGTACGAGCAGTACTTC; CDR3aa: CASSSGSWYEQYF
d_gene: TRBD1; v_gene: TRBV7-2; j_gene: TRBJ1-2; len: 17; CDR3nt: TGTGCCAGCAGCTTAGGCACAGGGGTCCCTCGGCGGGATGGCTACACCTTC; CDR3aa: CASSLGTGVPRRDGYTF
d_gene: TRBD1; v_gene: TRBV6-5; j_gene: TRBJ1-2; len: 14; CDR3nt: TGTGCCAGCAGTTACGGGGCAGGGGGCAGTGGCTACACCTTC; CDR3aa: CASSYGAGGSGYTF
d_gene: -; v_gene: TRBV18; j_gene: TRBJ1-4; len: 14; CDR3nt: TGTGCCAGCTCGTCGGCGGCCTTTAATGAAAAACTGTTTTTT; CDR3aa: CASSSAAFNEKLFF
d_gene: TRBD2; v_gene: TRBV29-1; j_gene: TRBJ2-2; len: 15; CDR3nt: TGCAGCGTTGCAACTAGCGGGAGGATTACCGGGGAGCTGTTTTTT; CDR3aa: CSVATSGRITGELFF
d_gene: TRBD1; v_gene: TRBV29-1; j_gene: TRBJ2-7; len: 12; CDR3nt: TGCAGCGTCCGGGACAGGTTCTACGAGCAGTACTTC; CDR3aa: CSVRDRFYEQYF
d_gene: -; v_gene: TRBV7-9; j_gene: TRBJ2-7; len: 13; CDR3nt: TGTGCCAGCAGCCGAGGATCCACCTACGAGCAGTACTTC; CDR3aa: CASSRGSTYEQYF
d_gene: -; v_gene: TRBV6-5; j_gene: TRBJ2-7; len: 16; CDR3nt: TGTGCCAGCAGTTACTCGGGCGGGAAGGGATCCTACGAGCAGTACTTC; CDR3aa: CASSYSGGKGSYEQYF
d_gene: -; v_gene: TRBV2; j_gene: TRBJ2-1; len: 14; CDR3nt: TGTGCCGGGAGGGGGGTCAGCTCCTACAATGAGCAGTTCTTC; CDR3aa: CAGRGVSSYNEQFF
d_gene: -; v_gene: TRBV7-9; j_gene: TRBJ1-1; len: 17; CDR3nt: TGTGCCAGCAGCTTAGATCACAGGACTACAATGAACACTGAAGCTTTCTTT; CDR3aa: CASSLDHRTTMNTEAFF
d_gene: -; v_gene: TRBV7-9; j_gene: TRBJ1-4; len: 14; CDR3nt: TGTGCCAGCGGAGGGGGGGCGCGAGATGAAAAACTGTTTTTT; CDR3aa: CASGGGARDEKLFF
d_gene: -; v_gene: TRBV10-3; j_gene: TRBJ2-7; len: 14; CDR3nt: TGTGCCACCCTACCACAGGGCGCCTTCTACGAGCAGTACTTC; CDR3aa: CATLPQGAFYEQYF
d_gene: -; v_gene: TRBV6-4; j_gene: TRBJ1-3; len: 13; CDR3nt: TGTGCCAGCACCCCCGAGGCTGGAAACACCATATATTTT; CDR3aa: CASTPEAGNTIYF
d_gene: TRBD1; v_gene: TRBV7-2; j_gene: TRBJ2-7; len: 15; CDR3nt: TGTGCCAGCAGCTTGGCCGGGACAGGCAACTACGAGCAGTACTTC; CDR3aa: CASSLAGTGNYEQYF
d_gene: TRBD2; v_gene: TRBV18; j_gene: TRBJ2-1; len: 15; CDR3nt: TGTGCCAGCTCCCCTAGCGGGAGGGCGCGGAATGAGCAGTTCTTC; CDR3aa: CASSPSGRARNEQFF
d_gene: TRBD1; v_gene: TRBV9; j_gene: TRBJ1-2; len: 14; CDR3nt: TGTGCCAGCAGCTTAACCCGACAGGGTCATGGCTACACCTTC; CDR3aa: CASSLTRQGHGYTF
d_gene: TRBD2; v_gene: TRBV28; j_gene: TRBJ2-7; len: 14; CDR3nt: TGTGCCGGCAGTCTCGGACTAGCGGGAGGAGAGCAGTACTTC; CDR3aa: CAGSLGLAGGEQYF
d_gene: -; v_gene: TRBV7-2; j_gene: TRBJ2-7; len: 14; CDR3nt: TGTGCCAGCAGCTCTGTTGGGCCCCTATCAGAGCAGTACTTC; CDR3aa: CASSSVGPLSEQYF
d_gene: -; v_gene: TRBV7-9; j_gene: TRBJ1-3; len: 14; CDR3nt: TGTGCCAGCAGGGTGGACAGAGATGAGGACACCATATATTTT; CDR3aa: CASRVDRDEDTIYF
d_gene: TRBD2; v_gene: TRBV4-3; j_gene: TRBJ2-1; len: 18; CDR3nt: TGCGCCAGCAGCCAAGCCCTCCCAGCGGGAGTCGTACGTTATGAGCAGTTCTTC; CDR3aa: CASSQALPAGVVRYEQFF
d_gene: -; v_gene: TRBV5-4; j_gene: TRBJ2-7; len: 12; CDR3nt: TGTGCCAGCAGCACCGGGGACTACGAGCAGTACTTC; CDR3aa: CASSTGDYEQYF
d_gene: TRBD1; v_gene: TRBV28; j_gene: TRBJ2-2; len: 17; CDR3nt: TGTGCCAGCAGTATTCCGGGACAGGGATTCGGGGACGGGGAGCTGTTTTTT; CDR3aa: CASSIPGQGFGDGELFF
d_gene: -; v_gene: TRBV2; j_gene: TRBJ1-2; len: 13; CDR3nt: TGTGCCAGCAGTTTACAGGCACTCTATGGCTACACCTTC; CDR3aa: CASSLQALYGYTF
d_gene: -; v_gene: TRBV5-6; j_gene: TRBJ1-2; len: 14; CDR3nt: TGTGCCAGCAGCCAGATGACACTCAACTATGGCTACACCTTC; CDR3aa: CASSQMTLNYGYTF
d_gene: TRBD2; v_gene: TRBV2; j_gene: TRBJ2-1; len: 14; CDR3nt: TGTGCCAGCAGTCCCCTAGCGGGGTTAAATGAGCAGTTCTTC; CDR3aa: CASSPLAGLNEQFF
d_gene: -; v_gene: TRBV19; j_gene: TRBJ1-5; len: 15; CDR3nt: TGTGCCAGTAGTATCTACAGGGTAGTCAATCAGCCCCAGCATTTT; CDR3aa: CASSIYRVVNQPQHF
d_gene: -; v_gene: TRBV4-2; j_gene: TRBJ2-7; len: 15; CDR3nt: TGTGCCAGCAGCCAAGAACCAGGAACCTCCTACGAGCAGTACTTC; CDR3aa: CASSQEPGTSYEQYF
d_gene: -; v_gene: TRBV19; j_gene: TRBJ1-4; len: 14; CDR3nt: TGTGCCAGTAGCGGCGGGACCCTGAATGAAAAACTGTTTTTT; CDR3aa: CASSGGTLNEKLFF
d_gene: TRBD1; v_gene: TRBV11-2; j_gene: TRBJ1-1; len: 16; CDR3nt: TGTGCCAGCAGCTTACAGCAGGGGGCCGGGAACACTGAAGCTTTCTTT; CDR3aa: CASSLQQGAGNTEAFF
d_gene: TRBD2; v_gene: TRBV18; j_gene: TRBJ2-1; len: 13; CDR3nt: TGTGCCAGCTCACAGGGACTAGACAATGAGCAGTTCTTC; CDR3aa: CASSQGLDNEQFF
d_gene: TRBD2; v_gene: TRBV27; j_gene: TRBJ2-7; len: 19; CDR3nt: TGTGCCAGCAGTTTGATACCTAGCGGGAGGGCCCCTTATCCCTACGAGCAGTACTTC; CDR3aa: CASSLIPSGRAPYPYEQYF
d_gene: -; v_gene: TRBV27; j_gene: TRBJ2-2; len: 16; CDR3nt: TGTGCCAGCAGTTTATTTCTAGCTGTGTCCACCGGGGAGCTGTTTTTT; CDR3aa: CASSLFLAVSTGELFF
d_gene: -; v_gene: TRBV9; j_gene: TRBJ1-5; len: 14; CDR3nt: TGTGCCAGCAGCGTAGGAGATAGCAATCAGCCCCAGCATTTT; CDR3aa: CASSVGDSNQPQHF
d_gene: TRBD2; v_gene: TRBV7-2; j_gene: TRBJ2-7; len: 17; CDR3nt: TGTGCCAGCAGCTTAAATCTGGGACTAGCGGCTTCCTACGAGCAGTACTTC; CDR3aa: CASSLNLGLAASYEQYF
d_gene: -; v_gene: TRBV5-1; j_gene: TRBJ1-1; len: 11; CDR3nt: TGCGCCAGCAGCTTCGGGGTGAGGGCTTTCTTT; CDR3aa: CASSFGVRAFF
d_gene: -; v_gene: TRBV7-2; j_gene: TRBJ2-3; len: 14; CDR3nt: TGTGCCAGCAGCCCCGTGGGGAGCGCAGATACGCAGTATTTT; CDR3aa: CASSPVGSADTQYF
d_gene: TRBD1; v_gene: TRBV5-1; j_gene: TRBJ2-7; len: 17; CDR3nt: TGCGCCAGCAGCGCATCCCCCCGGACAGGGGGCGCCGACGGGGAGTACTTC; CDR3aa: CASSASPRTGGADGEYF
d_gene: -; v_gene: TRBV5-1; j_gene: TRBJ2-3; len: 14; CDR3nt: TGCGCCAGCAGCCTTAGCGGTGGCACAGATACGCAGTATTTT; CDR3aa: CASSLSGGTDTQYF
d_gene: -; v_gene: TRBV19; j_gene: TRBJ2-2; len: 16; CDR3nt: TGTGCCAGTAGTATAGTGGGGACACAGAACACCGGGGAGCTGTTTTTT; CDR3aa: CASSIVGTQNTGELFF
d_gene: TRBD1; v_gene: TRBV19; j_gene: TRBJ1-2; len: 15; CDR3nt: TGTGCCAGTAGTCAACTGACAGGGCTAGTTTCGGGCTACACCTTC; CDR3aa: CASSQLTGLVSGYTF
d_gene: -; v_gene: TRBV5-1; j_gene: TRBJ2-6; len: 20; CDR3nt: TGCGCCAGCAGCTTGGCCGGGGGGCCTTGGGCCTCCTCTGGGGCCAACGTCCTGACTTTC; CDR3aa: CASSLAGGPWASSGANVLTF
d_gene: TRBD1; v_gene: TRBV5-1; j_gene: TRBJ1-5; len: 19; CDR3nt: TGCGCCAGCAGCTGGGCGACAGGGGCCGACCTTCACAGCAATCAGCCCCAGCATTTT; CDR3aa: CASSWATGADLHSNQPQHF
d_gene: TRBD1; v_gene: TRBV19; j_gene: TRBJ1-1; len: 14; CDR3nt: TGTGCCAGTACCTCACAGGGGCTGAACACTGAAGCTTTCTTT; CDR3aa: CASTSQGLNTEAFF
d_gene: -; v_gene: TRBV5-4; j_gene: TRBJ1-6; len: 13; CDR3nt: TGTGCCAGCAGCTTGGCCCAGAATTCACCCCTCCACTTT; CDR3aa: CASSLAQNSPLHF
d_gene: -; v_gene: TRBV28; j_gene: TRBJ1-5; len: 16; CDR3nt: TGTGCCAGCAGTTTCGGTGGCAGGGGTAGCAATCAGCCCCAGCATTTT; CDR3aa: CASSFGGRGSNQPQHF
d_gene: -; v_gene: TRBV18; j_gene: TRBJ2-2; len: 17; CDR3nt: TGTGCCAGCTCACCAGCCAGGGTAGGAAGTAGCACCGGGGAGCTGTTTTTT; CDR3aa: CASSPARVGSSTGELFF
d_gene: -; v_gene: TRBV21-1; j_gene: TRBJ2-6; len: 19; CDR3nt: TGTGCCAGCTACCAGCGGGGGGAGGACAGAATCTCTGGGGCCAACGTCCTGACTTTC; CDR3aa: CASYQRGEDRISGANVLTF
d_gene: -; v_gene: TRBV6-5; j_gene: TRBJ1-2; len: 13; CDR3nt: TGTGCCAGCAGTTATCAGGGGTCCTATGGCTACACCTTC; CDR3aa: CASSYQGSYGYTF
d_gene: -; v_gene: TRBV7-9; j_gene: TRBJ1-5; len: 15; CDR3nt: TGTGCCAGCAGCTCCGCCGGGAGGATGGATCAGCCCCAGCATTTT; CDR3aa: CASSSAGRMDQPQHF
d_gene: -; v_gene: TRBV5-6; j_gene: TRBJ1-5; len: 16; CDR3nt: TGTGCCAGCAGCCTTTTGGGCAGGGACTCCAATCAGCCCCAGCATTTT; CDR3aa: CASSLLGRDSNQPQHF
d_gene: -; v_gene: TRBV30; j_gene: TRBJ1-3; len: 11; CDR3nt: TGTGCCTGGGGAGTTGGGAACACCATATATTTT; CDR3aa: CAWGVGNTIYF